This T cell receptor beta chain was retrieved from a study of cytomegalovirus exposure and HLA in healthy donors. Across the study: An early data release held 79 million or so unique TCRs from HLA-typed donors.

Study-wide results and limits: Cytomegalovirus status was reportedly diagnosed by the classifier with high specificity and sensitivity.

With respect to this clone: Its antigen remains unidentified.

It was with 60 Vbeta and 13 Jbeta primers that the PCR ran. Here immunoSEQ multiplex PCR was the method, and the copy in TCRdb shows in-frame clones only, minus some. In the table there are 80,000 to 100,000 clones, around 75% of which are singletons. V was pared by 1 base and J by 2 bases, with 11 bases between. The CDR3 spans 15 residues. The V gene's germline CDR1 is SNHLY and CDR2 FYNNEI. Specimen: PBMCs. This TCR derives from a man between 18 and 35 years old in good health and CMV-seropositive. The chain uses TRBV2 and TRBJ2-5; possible D gene TRBD1, 6 bases. The CDR3 loop is CASSEGGHGQETQYF. Here the CDR3 DNA reads TGTGCCAGCAGTGAAGGGGGACACGGTCAAGAGACCCAGTACTTC.